This T cell receptor beta chain comes out of a study of blood T cell repertoires in COVID-19. Turning to the study itself: The origin of the acute and convalescent COVID-19 samples was the United States, Italy and Spain. From T cells, B-cell-depleted T cells, or PBMCs came the material, which was cDNA or gDNA.

The CDR3 spans 15 residues. TCRdb's copy holds only in-frame clones and misses some; the assay was immunoSEQ multiplex PCR. The sample holds around 450,000 clones, around 89% seen once. The chain couples TRBV21-1 to TRBJ2-3; TRBD1, the D gene given by the table, was not confirmed from the DNA. TRBV21-1 constitutes a pseudogene. This clonotype originated in a woman aged 25 to 39 with acute or convalescent COVID-19. Sequencing was performed on peripheral blood. The CDR3 protein is CASSIDRKSTDTQYF. The CDR3 DNA is TGTGCCAGCAGCATAGACAGGAAAAGCACAGATACGCAGTATTTT.